Presented here are 12 T cell receptor beta chains from one specimen sequenced in a study of blood T cell repertoires in COVID-19. Some clones are missing from TCRdb's copy, which holds only in-frame ones; the method was immunoSEQ multiplex PCR. The table lists about 370,000 clones, 80% to 90% of them singletons, with approximately 1% in the top ten. Sequenced sample: PBMCs or T cells enriched from blood (not recorded which). These receptor sequences come from a man aged 18 to 35 who had recovered from COVID-19.

J is TRBJ2-1 and V is TRBV27; 7 bases are shared with TRBD2. Germline trimming cut 4 bases from V and 6 bases from J; bases unmatched to any gene: 9. Looked up from germline, CDR1 is MNHEY and CDR2 is SMNVEV (reference sequence). This CDR3 region has 15 residues. The CDR3 spells CASSWGGGSSNEQFF. CDR3 in DNA: TGTGCCAGCAGTTGGGGGGGAGGGTCTAGCAATGAGCAGTTCTTC.

The chain recombines TRBV27 with TRBJ2-5; TRBD1 matches at 11 bases. Germline loops: CDR1 MNHEY, CDR2 SMNVEV (reference sequence). After removal of 6 bases from V and 10 bases from J, the junction contained 13 bases not matched to a gene. The CDR3 totals 15 residues. In nucleotides, the CDR3 is TGTGCCAGCAGCTCTCCCGGGACAGGGGGAATGGGCCAGTACTTC. Its protein product is CASSSPGTGGMGQYF.

The chain uses TRBV19 and TRBJ1-5; D unclear. Per the germline V gene, CDR1 is LNHDA and CDR2 is SQIVND (reference sequence). The CDR3 consists of 13 residues. V was trimmed by 5 bases and J by 2 bases, leaving 7 bases between them. CDR3 in amino acids: CASSLSGNQPQHF. The CDR3 DNA reads as TGTGCCAGTAGTTTATCAGGCAATCAGCCCCAGCATTTT.

V usage is TRBV7-2 and J usage is TRBJ2-7; tentatively, D is TRBD2 (6 bases). Germline CDR1 SGHTA, CDR2 FQGNSA. The CDR3 runs 14 residues. The ends were cut back, 6 bases at V and 4 bases at J, with 16 bases in the middle. In DNA form, the CDR3 reads TGTGCCAGCAGTCCTGCCCTAGCGCCATACGAGCAGTACTTC. Translating gives CASSPALAPYEQYF.

The rearrangement joins TRBV4-1 to TRBJ2-1, with 10 bases lining up with TRBD2. V trimming: 0 bases; J trimming: 6 bases; junction bases outside the gene matches: 5. CDR1 MGHRA and CDR2 YSYEKL come from the germline V gene. This CDR3 is built from 16 residues. The CDR3 DNA is TGCGCCAGCAGCCAAGATACCCAGCGGGGGGGCAATGAGCAGTTCTTC. The encoded protein is CASSQDTQRGGNEQFF.

The V gene is TRBV7-2, the J gene TRBJ2-1; weak D call: TRBD1 (5 bases). The CDR3 is 15 residues long. Germline V gives CDR1 SGHTA, CDR2 FQGNSA. Trimming shortened V by 2 bases and J by 3 bases, and 11 bases separated the two germline ends. The CDR3 spells CASSLSFDSYNEQFF. Here the CDR3 DNA reads TGTGCCAGCAGCTTAAGTTTTGACAGCTACAATGAGCAGTTCTTC.

For the CDR3, the DNA is TGTGCCAGCAGCGAGGGAGGAGGGAGTAATTCACCCCTCCACTTT. This sequence encodes CASSEGGGSNSPLHF. This chain joins TRBV9 and TRBJ1-6; D ambiguous. Germline V CDR1 and CDR2: SGDLS, YYNGEE. Trimming took off 3 bases at V and 6 bases at J, with 13 bases between the two ends. This CDR3 region has 15 residues.

The V and J genes are TRBV18 and TRBJ1-2; the D is unclear. Germline CDR1 is KGHSH and CDR2 is LQKENI. The CDR3 has 14 residues. The ends were cut back, 4 bases at V and 0 bases at J, with 9 bases in the middle. The CDR3 nucleotides are TGTGCCAGCTCACTATCTGTAGCTAACTATGGCTACACCTTC. This translates into CASSLSVANYGYTF.

V and J are TRBV10-3 and TRBJ2-5, with 11 nucleotides matching TRBD2. V lost 7 bases to trimming and J lost 3 bases; unmatched junction nucleotides: 4. This CDR3 has 14 residues. The germline gives CDR1 ENHRY, CDR2 SYGVKD. Written as DNA, the CDR3 is TGTGCCATCAATGATAGCGGGGGGGAAGAGACCCAGTACTTC. This gives the protein CAINDSGGEETQYF.

The chain employs TRBV28 and TRBJ2-5, with TRBD2 identical over 10 bases. V trimming: 4 bases; J trimming: 2 bases; junction bases outside the gene matches: 7. Germline assignment: CDR1 MDHEN and CDR2 SYDVKM. This CDR3 contains 16 residues. CDR3 sequence reads: CASSSPGLAKQETQYF. The CDR3 DNA follows: TGTGCCAGCAGTTCTCCGGGACTAGCGAAACAAGAGACCCAGTACTTC.

The chain employs TRBV28 and TRBJ1-2, with a weak D call TRBD1 (5 bases). CDR1 is MDHEN and CDR2 is SYDVKM in the germline V gene. Trimming removed 8 bases from V and 5 bases from J, with 18 bases in between. The CDR3 sequence is 14 residues long. Here the CDR3 reads CASLVSGAQYGYTF. As DNA, the CDR3 is TGTGCCAGCCTGGTTAGTGGGGCGCAATATGGCTACACCTTC.

The chain recombines TRBV7-2 with TRBJ2-1; TRBD2 matches at 14 bases. CDR1 is SGHTA, CDR2 FQGNSA, per germline. Trimming cost V 5 bases and J 4 bases; bases outside gene matches: 4. The CDR3 length is 16 residues. The DNA for the CDR3 is TGTGCCAGCAGCGGGGGACTAGCGGGAGTTTACAATGAGCAGTTCTTC. Amino acid sequence: CASSGGLAGVYNEQFF.